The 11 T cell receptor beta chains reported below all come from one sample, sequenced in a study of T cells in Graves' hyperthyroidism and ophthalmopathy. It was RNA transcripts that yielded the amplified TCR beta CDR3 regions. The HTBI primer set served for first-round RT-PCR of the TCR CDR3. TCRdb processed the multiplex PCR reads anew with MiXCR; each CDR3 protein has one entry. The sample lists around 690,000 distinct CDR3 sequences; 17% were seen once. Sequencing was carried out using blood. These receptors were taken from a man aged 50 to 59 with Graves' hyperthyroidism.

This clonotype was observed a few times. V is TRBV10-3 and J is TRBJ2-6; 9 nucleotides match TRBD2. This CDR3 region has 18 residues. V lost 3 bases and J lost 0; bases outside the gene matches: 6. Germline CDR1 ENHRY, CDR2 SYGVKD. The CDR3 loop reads CAISDSSGVVSGANVLTF. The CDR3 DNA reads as TGTGCCATCAGTGACTCTAGCGGGGTCGTCTCTGGGGCCAACGTCCTGACTTTC.

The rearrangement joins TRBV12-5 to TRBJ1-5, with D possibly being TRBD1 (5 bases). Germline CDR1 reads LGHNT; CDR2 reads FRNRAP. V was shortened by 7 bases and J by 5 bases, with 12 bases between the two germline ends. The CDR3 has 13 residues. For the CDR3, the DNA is TGTGCTAGTGCCAAGGGAGGGGATCAGCCCCAGCATTTT. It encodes CASAKGGDQPQHF. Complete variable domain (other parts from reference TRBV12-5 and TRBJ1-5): DARVTQTPRHKVTEMGQEVTMRCQPILGHNTVFWYRQTMMQGLELLAYFRNRAPLDDSGMPKDRFSAEMPDATLATLKIQPSEPRDSAVYFCASAKGGDQPQHFGDGTRLSIL.

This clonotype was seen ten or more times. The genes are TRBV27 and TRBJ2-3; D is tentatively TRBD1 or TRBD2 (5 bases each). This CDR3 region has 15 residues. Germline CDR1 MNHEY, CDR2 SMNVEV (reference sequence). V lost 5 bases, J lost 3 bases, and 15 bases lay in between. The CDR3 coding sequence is TGTGCCAGCAGTAACACCGGGGCAGTAACAGATACGCAGTATTTT. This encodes CASSNTGAVTDTQYF.

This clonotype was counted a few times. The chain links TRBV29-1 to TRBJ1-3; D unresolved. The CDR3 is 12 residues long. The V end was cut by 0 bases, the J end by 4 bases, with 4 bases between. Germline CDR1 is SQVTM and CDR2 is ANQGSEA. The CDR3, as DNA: TGCAGCGTTGAAGATCCCGGAAACACCATATATTTT. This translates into CSVEDPGNTIYF.

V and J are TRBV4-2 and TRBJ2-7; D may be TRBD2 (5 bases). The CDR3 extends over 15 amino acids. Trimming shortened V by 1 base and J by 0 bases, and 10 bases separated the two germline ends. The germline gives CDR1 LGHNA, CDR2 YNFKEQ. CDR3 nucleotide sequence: TGTGCCAGCAGCCAAGTCACCGGGGTCTCCTACGAGCAGTACTTC. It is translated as CASSQVTGVSYEQYF.

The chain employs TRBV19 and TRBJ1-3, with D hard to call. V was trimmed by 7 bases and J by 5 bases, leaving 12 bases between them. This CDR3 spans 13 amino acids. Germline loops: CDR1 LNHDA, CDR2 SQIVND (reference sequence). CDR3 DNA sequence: TGTGCCAGTAACGAAGACAACAGAAACACCATATATTTT. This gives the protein CASNEDNRNTIYF.

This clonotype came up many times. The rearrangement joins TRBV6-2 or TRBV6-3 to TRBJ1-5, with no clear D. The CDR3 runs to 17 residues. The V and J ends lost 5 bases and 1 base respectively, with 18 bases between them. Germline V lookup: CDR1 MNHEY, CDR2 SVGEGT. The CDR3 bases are TGTGCCAGCAGTGATACCACCGGGAGATCGAGCAATCAGCCCCAGCATTTT. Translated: CASSDTTGRSSNQPQHF.

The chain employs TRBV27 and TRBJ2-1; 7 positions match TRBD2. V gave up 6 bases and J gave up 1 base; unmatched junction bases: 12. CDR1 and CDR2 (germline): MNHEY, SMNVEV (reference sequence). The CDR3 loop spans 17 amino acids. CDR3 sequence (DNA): TGTGCCAGCAGATCAAGACTAGCCCGATCGTCCTACAATGAGCAGTTCTTC. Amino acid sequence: CASRSRLARSSYNEQFF.

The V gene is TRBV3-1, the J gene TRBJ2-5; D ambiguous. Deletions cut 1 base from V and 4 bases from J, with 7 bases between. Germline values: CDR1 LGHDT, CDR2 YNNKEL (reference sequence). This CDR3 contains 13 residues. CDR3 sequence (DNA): TGTGCCAGCAGCCAAGGGATCGGAGAGACCCAGTACTTC. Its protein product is CASSQGIGETQYF.

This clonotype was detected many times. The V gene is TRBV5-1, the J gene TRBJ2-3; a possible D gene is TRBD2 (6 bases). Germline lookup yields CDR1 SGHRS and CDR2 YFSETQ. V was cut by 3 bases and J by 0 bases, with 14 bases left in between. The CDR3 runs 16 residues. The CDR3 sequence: CASSWTAGSSTDTQYF. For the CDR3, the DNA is TGCGCCAGCAGCTGGACGGCGGGATCGAGCACAGATACGCAGTATTTT. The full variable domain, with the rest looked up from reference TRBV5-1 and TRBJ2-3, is KAGVTQTPRYLIKTRGQQVTLSCSPISGHRSVSWYQQTPGQGLQFLFEYFSETQRNKGNFPGRFSGRQFSNSRSEMNVSTLELGDSALYLCASSWTAGSSTDTQYFGPGTRLTVL.

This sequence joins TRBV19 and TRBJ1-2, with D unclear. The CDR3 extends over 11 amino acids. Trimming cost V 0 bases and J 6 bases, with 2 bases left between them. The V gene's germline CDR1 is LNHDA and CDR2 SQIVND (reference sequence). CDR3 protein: CASSIEDGYTF. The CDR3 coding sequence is TGTGCCAGTAGTATAGAAGATGGCTACACCTTC. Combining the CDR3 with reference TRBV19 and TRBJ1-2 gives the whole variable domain DGGITQSPKYLFRKEGQNVTLSCEQNLNHDAMYWYRQDPGQGLRLIYYSQIVNDFQKGDIAEGYSVSREKKESFPLTVTSAQKNPTAFYLCASSIEDGYTFGSGTRLTVV.